Shown below are 9 T cell receptor beta chains from a single sample sequenced in a study. Via MiXCR, TCRdb re-called the RT-PCR reads, giving one row per CDR3 protein. The profile shows about 680,000 distinct CDR3 sequences, 14% of them singletons. Sequencing used memory CD4+ T cells from blood. The receptors were sampled from a female donor in good health, serving as a healthy control.

CDR3 nucleotide sequence: TGTGCCAGCAGCCAAAGGGAGAGGGGCTCCCAAGCTTTCTTT. This sequence encodes CASSQRERGSQAFF. The chain has TRBV3-1 and TRBJ1-1, with D maybe TRBD1 (5 bases). This CDR3 comprises 14 residues. Trimming took off 2 bases at V and 9 bases at J, with 16 bases between the two ends. CDR1 LGHDT and CDR2 YNNKEL come from the germline V gene (reference sequence).

The chain recombines TRBV5-1 with TRBJ1-2; D unclear. Germline CDR1 is SGHRS and CDR2 is YFSETQ. The CDR3 is 16 amino acids. Trimming left V 4 bases short and J 1 base short, with 17 bases between. The DNA of the CDR3 is TGCGCCAGCAGCCCGCGAGAAAGGACGTATAACTATGGCTACACCTTC. Amino acid sequence: CASSPRERTYNYGYTF.

This clonotype was found a few times. CDR3 in DNA: TGCGCCAGCAGCCAAGGTCCACAGGTCCAAGAGACCCAGTACTTC. Translating it yields CASSQGPQVQETQYF. The chain combines TRBV4-1 with TRBJ2-5; tentatively, D is TRBD1 (5 bases). Germline V gene sequence: CDR1 MGHRA, CDR2 YSYEKL. This CDR3 has 15 residues. V dropped 1 base and J dropped 1 base, with 10 bases sitting between them.

This clonotype was found many times. The chain uses TRBV20-1 and TRBJ2-1; D unresolved. The CDR3 runs 15 residues. V lost 3 bases and J lost 4, with 16 bases in between. Germline-derived CDR1 and CDR2 are DFQATT and SNEGSKA (reference sequence). The CDR3 bases are TGCAGTGCTAGGGAACCCAGGTACCCTTACAATGAGCAGTTCTTC. Its protein is CSAREPRYPYNEQFF.

CDR3 residues: CASSDPNRETQYF. Here the CDR3 DNA reads TGTGCCAGCAGTGATCCCAATAGGGAGACCCAGTACTTC. The genes are TRBV6-1 and TRBJ2-5, with D unresolved. V shed 3 bases and J shed 5 bases, with 10 bases lying between them. This CDR3 is built from 13 residues. CDR1 and CDR2 (germline): MNHNS, SASEGT.

This clonotype was observed at least ten times. V is TRBV29-1 and J is TRBJ2-5, with 7 bases fitting TRBD1. Germline CDR1 and CDR2: SQVTM and ANQGSEA. The CDR3 contains 14 residues. V trimming: 4 bases; J trimming: 1 base; junction bases outside the gene matches: 6. The CDR3 sequence is CSVGTPGGQETQYF. In nucleotides, the CDR3 is TGCAGCGTTGGAACCCCAGGGGGCCAAGAGACCCAGTACTTC. The full variable domain, its missing parts supplied by reference TRBV29-1 and TRBJ2-5, is SAVISQKPSRDICQRGTSLTIQCQVDSQVTMMFWYRQQPGQSLTLIATANQGSEATYESGFVIDKFPISRPNLTFSTLTVSNMSPEDSSIYLCSVGTPGGQETQYFGPGTRLLVL.

The chain has TRBV5-4 and TRBJ2-3; D gene unclear. V shed 4 bases and J shed 1 base, with 10 bases lying between them. This CDR3 has 14 amino acids. Germline CDR1 is SGHNT and CDR2 is YYREEE (reference sequence). This chain's CDR3 is CASSTSTGTDTQYF. CDR3 coding DNA: TGTGCCAGCAGCACGTCAACAGGCACAGATACGCAGTATTTT.

This clonotype occurred many times. The chain is built from TRBV5-5 and TRBJ2-2; D is undetermined. V lost 2 bases to trimming and J lost 3 bases, with 8 bases between them. The germline gives CDR1 SGHKS, CDR2 YYEKEE (reference sequence). The length of the CDR3 is 14 residues. The CDR3 sequence: CASSFGRDTGELFF. The DNA of the CDR3 is TGTGCCAGCAGCTTTGGAAGGGACACCGGGGAGCTGTTTTTT.

This clonotype appeared many times. The J gene is TRBJ2-1, the V gene TRBV5-1; D is unresolved. This CDR3 has 14 amino acids. V shed 1 base and J shed 6 bases, with 11 bases lying between them. Germline loops: CDR1 SGHRS, CDR2 YFSETQ. For the CDR3, the DNA is TGCGCCAGCAGCTTGTCGACCCTAGGCAATGAGCAGTTCTTC. Translating gives CASSLSTLGNEQFF. The whole variable domain, remainder taken from reference TRBV5-1 and TRBJ2-1, is KAGVTQTPRYLIKTRGQQVTLSCSPISGHRSVSWYQQTPGQGLQFLFEYFSETQRNKGNFPGRFSGRQFSNSRSEMNVSTLELGDSALYLCASSLSTLGNEQFFGPGTRLTVL.